This TCR beta chain was documented in a study of blood T cell repertoires in COVID-19. Overall study: T cells, B-cell-depleted T cells, or PBMCs provided the cDNA or gDNA that served as material.

The protocol was immunoSEQ multiplex PCR, while the TCRdb copy is restricted to in-frame clones and leaves out a portion. The sample contains roughly 170,000 clones, roughly 85% of which appear only once. With V trimmed by 4 bases and J by 9 bases, 22 bases remained unmatched. The CDR3 runs 20 residues. Germline-derived CDR1 and CDR2 are MNHEY and SMNVEV (reference sequence). Donors were grouped by their self-reported clinical history. Two negative PCRs, clearance, or symptom resolution characterized the recovered Cohort 3 donors. What was sequenced was PBMCs or T cells enriched from blood (not recorded which). The chain combines TRBV27 with TRBJ1-6; 9 bases agree with TRBD1. This clonotype originated in a woman aged 50 to 65 who had recovered from COVID-19. This chain's CDR3 is CASSSSHSFLGQGRGSPLHF. DNA of the CDR3: TGTGCCAGCAGTTCCTCTCATTCATTTCTGGGACAGGGAAGGGGTTCACCCCTCCACTTT.